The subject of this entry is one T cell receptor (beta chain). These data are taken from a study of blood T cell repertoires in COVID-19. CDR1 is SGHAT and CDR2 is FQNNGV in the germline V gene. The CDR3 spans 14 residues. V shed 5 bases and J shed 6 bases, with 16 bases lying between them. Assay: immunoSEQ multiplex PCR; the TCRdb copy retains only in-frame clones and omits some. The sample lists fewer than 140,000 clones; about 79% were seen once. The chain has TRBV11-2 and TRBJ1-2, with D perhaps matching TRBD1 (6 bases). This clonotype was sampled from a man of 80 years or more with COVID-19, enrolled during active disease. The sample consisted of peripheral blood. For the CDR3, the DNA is TGTGCCAGCAGCGGGGTGGGGGCAGGCCATGGCTACACCTTC. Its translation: CASSGVGAGHGYTF.